This T cell receptor beta chain was sequenced for a study of T-cell memory formation after mild COVID-19. The overall study: Largely, the TCR clusters proved donor specific.

For this clonotype: Its specificity is not known.

General observations from the study: The appearance of some responding clones in pre-infection memory suggested that cross-reactive memory joined.

After 5'RACE with constant-segment primers, TCR alpha and TCR beta cDNA libraries carrying sample barcodes and UMIs were obtained. One entry per CDR3 protein results from TCRdb running MiXCR on the 5' RACE reads. The sample has some 69,000 distinct CDR3 sequences, around 15% seen once. The sequence derives from an adult woman who had mild COVID-19 (a few samples of this study predate the infection). Cell type and time point are not known. The sequencing sample was made of PBMCs or a T cell subset sorted from them (not recorded which).

CDR3 amino acids: CAWTRLAGGRLNEQFF. As DNA, the CDR3 is TGTGCCTGGACACGGCTAGCGGGGGGGAGGCTTAATGAGCAGTTCTTC. The rearrangement joins TRBV30 to TRBJ2-1; 12 bases are shared with TRBD2. The CDR3 has 16 residues. Germline CDR1 reads GTSNPN; CDR2 reads SVGIG (reference sequence). The junction had 11 bases not matched to a gene; V was cut back by 4 bases and J by 7 bases.